Listed below are T cell receptor beta chains from one sample, sequenced in a study of T cells in Graves' hyperthyroidism and ophthalmopathy. TCRdb re-derived calls from the multiplex PCR reads in MiXCR, one entry per CDR3 protein. The sample has about 270,000 distinct CDR3 sequences; around 20% are singletons. The specimen sequenced was blood. The receptors originated from a man aged 30 to 45 with Graves' ophthalmopathy. CDR3s include the opening cysteine and the closing phenylalanine or tryptophan. A D gene is named only where the DNA matches it firmly. Part of the rows lack a size; the others show once, few, many or a class for expanded clones.

many	NA	TRBV30	TRBJ1-1	CAWSTPRSTNHGNTEAFF	TGTGCCTGGAGTACACCCCGGTCCACGAACCACGGGAACACTGAAGCTTTCTTT
NA	NA	TRBV12-5	TRBJ2-7	CASGLVQGPHEQYF	TGTGCTAGTGGTTTGGTACAGGGTCCTCACGAGCAGTACTTC
few	NA	TRBV6-2/TRBV6-3	TRBJ2-7	CASTRYGQTYEQYF	TGTGCCAGCACCCGATACGGACAGACCTACGAGCAGTACTTC
few	NA	TRBV20-1	TRBJ2-7	CSARVEEGSAISYEQYF	TGCAGTGCTAGAGTGGAGGAGGGTAGCGCCATCTCCTACGAGCAGTACTTC
NA	TRBD2	TRBV30	TRBJ2-5	CAWSVLLAGDQETQYF	TGTGCCTGGAGTGTACTACTAGCGGGAGACCAAGAGACCCAGTACTTC
many	TRBD1	TRBV20-1	TRBJ2-2	CSATGQGANTGELFF	TGCAGTGCGACGGGACAGGGGGCCAACACCGGGGAGCTGTTTTTT
NA	NA	TRBV6-1	TRBJ2-1	CASRGRVAYNEQFF	TGTGCCAGCAGAGGACGGGTGGCCTACAATGAGCAGTTCTTC
few	TRBD1	TRBV7-9	TRBJ1-2	CASSSSAQGLNGYTF	TGTGCCAGCAGCTCCTCGGCACAGGGGCTGAATGGCTACACCTTC
NA	TRBD1	TRBV2	TRBJ1-1	CASSITTGGTEAFF	TGTGCCAGCAGTATCACGACAGGGGGGACTGAAGCTTTCTTT
few	NA	TRBV12-3/TRBV12-4	TRBJ2-4	CASTLGDLAKNIQYF	TGTGCCAGCACCTTGGGCGATCTAGCCAAAAACATTCAGTACTTC
NA	NA	TRBV18	TRBJ2-3	CASSPKGGSFTDTQYF	TGTGCCAGCTCACCGAAGGGTGGATCCTTCACAGATACGCAGTATTTT
few	TRBD2	TRBV3-1	TRBJ2-3	CASSLSGRVPTGTQYF	TGTGCCAGCAGTCTTAGCGGGAGGGTCCCCACTGGGACGCAGTATTTT
NA	NA	TRBV20-1	TRBJ2-7	CSARGQTYEQYF	TGCAGTGCTAGAGGCCAGACGTACGAGCAGTACTTC
few	NA	TRBV18	TRBJ2-5	CASSPPDPTQETQYF	TGTGCCAGCTCACCACCTGATCCGACCCAAGAGACCCAGTACTTC
few	NA	TRBV20-1	TRBJ2-4	CSATSGARWGNIQYF	TGCAGTGCGACTTCGGGGGCGCGTTGGGGAAACATTCAGTACTTC
few	NA	TRBV4-1	TRBJ2-1	CASSQDGLGRGNEQFF	TGCGCCAGCAGCCAAGATGGGCTGGGCCGGGGCAATGAGCAGTTCTTC
NA	NA	TRBV6-2/TRBV6-3	TRBJ2-1	CASSDEYNERFF	TGTGCCAGCAGTGACGAATACAATGAGCGGTTCTTC
NA	TRBD1	TRBV19	TRBJ2-4	CASSIRDRGQKNIQYF	TGTGCCAGTAGTATACGAGACAGGGGCCAAAAAAACATTCAGTACTTC
few	TRBD2	TRBV19	TRBJ2-1	CASSIGSGRMLAGVYNEQFF	TGTGCCAGTAGTATTGGGAGTGGCAGGATGCTAGCGGGAGTGTACAATGAGCAGTTCTTC
few	TRBD1	TRBV9	TRBJ1-6	CASSPGQGIQSPLHF	TGTGCCAGCAGCCCGGGACAGGGTATCCAGTCACCCCTCCACTTT
NA	NA	TRBV2	TRBJ1-5	CASSARQSNQPQHF	TGTGCCAGCAGTGCGAGACAGTCCAATCAGCCCCAGCATTTT
many	NA	TRBV28	TRBJ2-1	CASSFEDPAPPYNEQFF	TGTGCCAGCAGTTTTGAGGACCCAGCGCCTCCCTACAATGAGCAGTTCTTC
many	NA	TRBV13	TRBJ1-6	CASSIKAGSPLHF	TGTGCCAGCAGCATAAAGGCCGGTTCACCCCTCCACTTT
many	TRBD2	TRBV11-2	TRBJ2-7	CASSPGLAELQYF	TGTGCCAGCAGCCCCGGGCTAGCGGAACTGCAGTACTTC
once	TRBD2	TRBV4-1	TRBJ2-3	CASSQDGREGDTQYF	TGCGCCAGCAGCCAAGATGGGCGGGAGGGGGATACGCAGTATTTT
many	NA	TRBV2	TRBJ2-7	CASSNEKRANEQYF	TGTGCCAGCAGTAACGAAAAGAGGGCTAACGAGCAGTACTTC
NA	TRBD1	TRBV27	TRBJ2-1	CASSAQGADYNEQFF	TGTGCCAGCAGCGCACAGGGGGCTGACTACAATGAGCAGTTCTTC
NA	NA	TRBV27	TRBJ2-7	CASSANPEQYF	TGTGCCAGCAGCGCCAACCCCGAGCAGTACTTC
NA	NA	TRBV4-1	TRBJ2-7	CASSQARGSYEQYF	TGCGCCAGCAGCCAAGCTAGAGGGTCCTACGAGCAGTACTTC
many	NA	TRBV30	TRBJ2-6	CAWRTPPGSTLSF	TGTGCCTGGAGAACACCTCCGGGATCCACGTTGTCTTTC
NA	NA	TRBV7-3	TRBJ1-1	CATKVSGGGTEAFF	TGTGCCACCAAAGTTTCCGGGGGCGGCACTGAAGCTTTCTTT
many	NA	TRBV3-1	TRBJ1-6	CASSREPGAANSPLHF	TGTGCCAGCAGCCGGGAACCAGGGGCCGCTAATTCACCCCTCCACTTT
few	NA	TRBV5-6	TRBJ1-5	CASSLLGKGPQHF	TGTGCCAGCAGCTTGCTGGGGAAGGGACCCCAGCATTTT
few	NA	TRBV15	TRBJ2-2	CATSRLITGELFF	TGTGCCACCAGCAGACTCATCACCGGGGAGCTGTTTTTT
NA	NA	TRBV5-6	TRBJ2-7	CASSLYWTVSYERYF	TGTGCCAGCAGCTTGTATTGGACTGTCTCCTACGAGCGGTACTTC
NA	NA	TRBV6-5	TRBJ1-1	CASSYSGRMNTEAFF	TGTGCCAGCAGTTACAGCGGCAGGATGAACACTGAAGCTTTCTTT
NA	NA	TRBV24-1	TRBJ2-2	CATSDLKRGTGELFF	TGTGCCACCAGTGATTTGAAGAGGGGCACCGGGGAGCTGTTTTTT
many	NA	TRBV30	TRBJ1-4	CAWSGDTTNEKLFF	TGTGCCTGGAGTGGGGATACAACTAATGAAAAACTGTTTTTT
NA	NA	TRBV29-1	TRBJ1-3	CSPLRRDTIYF	TGCAGCCCCTTACGCCGGGACACCATATATTTT
many	TRBD1	TRBV28	TRBJ1-2	CASSYGQGNYGYTF	TGTGCCAGCAGTTATGGACAGGGGAACTATGGCTACACCTTC
many	TRBD2	TRBV11-2	TRBJ2-5	CASSFFGVSGRGETQYF	TGTGCCAGCAGCTTTTTTGGGGTTAGCGGGAGGGGTGAGACCCAGTACTTC
many	NA	TRBV28	TRBJ1-1	CASSLFDSNTEAFF	TGTGCCAGCAGTTTATTCGACTCGAACACTGAAGCTTTCTTT
NA	TRBD1	TRBV18	TRBJ1-2	CASSPSTGDGYTF	TGTGCCAGCTCACCATCGACAGGGGATGGCTACACCTTC
many	NA	TRBV20-1	TRBJ2-7	CSARGPIYEQYF	TGCAGTGCTAGAGGGCCAATCTACGAGCAGTACTTC
NA	TRBD1	TRBV28	TRBJ1-6	CASSPGGQGNSPLHF	TGTGCCAGCAGTCCAGGGGGCCAAGGAAATTCACCCCTCCACTTT
few	NA	TRBV6-6	TRBJ1-3	CASSYLQPSGNTIYF	TGTGCCAGCAGTTACCTACAGCCGTCTGGAAACACCATATATTTT
once	NA	TRBV20-1	TRBJ1-2	CSARRGFDGYTF	TGCAGTGCCAGACGGGGGTTTGACGGCTACACCTTC
NA	NA	TRBV15	TRBJ2-3	CATSFGRDIGTDTQYF	TGTGCCACCAGTTTCGGCCGGGACATAGGCACAGATACGCAGTATTTT
many	NA	TRBV30	TRBJ2-5	CAWSVPGKPGTQYF	TGTGCCTGGAGTGTCCCGGGCAAGCCAGGGACCCAGTACTTC
NA	NA	TRBV27	TRBJ2-7	CASGAYEQYF	TGTGCCAGCGGGGCCTACGAGCAGTACTTC
once	TRBD2	TRBV7-6	TRBJ2-5	CASSLNVAGQETQYF	TGTGCCAGCAGCCTGAATGTAGCGGGGCAAGAGACCCAGTACTTC
few	NA	TRBV14	TRBJ2-1	CASSLMGPRNEQFF	TGTGCCAGCAGCCTGATGGGGCCTCGGAATGAGCAGTTCTTC
NA	NA	TRBV5-5	TRBJ1-5	CASSLWGGPQHF	TGTGCCAGCAGCTTGTGGGGAGGCCCCCAGCATTTT
few	TRBD1	TRBV7-9	TRBJ1-2	CASRSGGADGYTF	TGTGCCAGCAGATCAGGGGGCGCTGATGGCTACACCTTC